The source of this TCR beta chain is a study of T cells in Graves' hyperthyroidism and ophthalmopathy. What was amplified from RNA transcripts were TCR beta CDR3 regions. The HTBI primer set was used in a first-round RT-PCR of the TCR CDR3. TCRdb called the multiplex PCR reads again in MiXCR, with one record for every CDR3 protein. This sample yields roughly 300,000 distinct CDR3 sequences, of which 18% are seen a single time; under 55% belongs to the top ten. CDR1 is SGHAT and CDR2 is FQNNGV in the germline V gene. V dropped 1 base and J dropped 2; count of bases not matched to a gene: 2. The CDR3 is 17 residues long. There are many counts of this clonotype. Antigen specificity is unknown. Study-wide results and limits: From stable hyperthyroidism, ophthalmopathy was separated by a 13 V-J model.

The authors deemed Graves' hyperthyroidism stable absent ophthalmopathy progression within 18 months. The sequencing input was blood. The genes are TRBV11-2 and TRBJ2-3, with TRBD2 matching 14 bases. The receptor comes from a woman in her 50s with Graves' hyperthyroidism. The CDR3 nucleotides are TGTGCCAGCAGCTTAGGACTAGCGGGAGGGAACACAGATACGCAGTATTTT. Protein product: CASSLGLAGGNTDTQYF.